Listed below are T cell receptor beta chains from one sample, sequenced in a study of T cell repertoires in cytomegalovirus infection. TCRdb analysed the reads with MiXCR anew, one entry per CDR3 protein. This sample yields roughly 230,000 distinct CDR3 sequences, of which over 15% are seen a single time; less than 60% belongs to the top ten. The sample taken for sequencing was CD8+ T cells from PBMCs. The source is a human donor in good health (CMV status not recorded). Some clones in this sample may be carry-over from other donors' samples. CDR3s include the opening cysteine and the closing phenylalanine or tryptophan. D genes are given only for firm matches. Expanded clones are given a class, and other clones once, few, many or no size at all.

TRBV25-1	few	TRBJ1-1	-	TGTGCCAGCAGTGAATGGGCGGCCGAGGCTGAAGCTTTCTTT	CASSEWAAEAEAFF
TRBV23-1	many	TRBJ2-1	TRBD1	TGCGCCAGCAGTCAATCTAGGACAGGGGGTGGCCCCTACAATGAGCAGTTCTTC	CASSQSRTGGGPYNEQFF
TRBV18	-	TRBJ2-6	-	TGTGCCAGCTCACCCGCGGGGTCCGGGACGTCCTCTGGGGCCAACGTCCTGACTTTC	CASSPAGSGTSSGANVLTF
TRBV6-1	many	TRBJ1-4	-	TGTGCCACCAGCAGCCCCAGGGGCTCCGAATGGCAGGGTGATGAAAAACTGTTTTTT	CATSSPRGSEWQGDEKLFF
TRBV28	many	TRBJ1-2	TRBD1	TGTGCCAGCAGTTTATCCGGGACAGGTCTTTCTCTTGGCTACACCTTC	CASSLSGTGLSLGYTF
TRBV7-8	many	TRBJ2-1	TRBD1	TGTGCCAGCAGCTTAGCATGGGACAGGGATTACAATGAGCAGTTCTTC	CASSLAWDRDYNEQFF
TRBV6-1	many	TRBJ1-1	-	TGTGCCAGCAGCTCGGTAACGTTGGGGAACACTGAAGCTTTCTTT	CASSSVTLGNTEAFF
TRBV4-1	few	TRBJ2-5	-	TGTGCCAGCAGCCAAGCCCTTGGAGAGACCCAGTACTTC	CASSQALGETQYF
TRBV4-1	few	TRBJ2-3	-	TGCGCCAGCAGCCAAGGACTACGGAGCACAGATACGCAGTATTTT	CASSQGLRSTDTQYF
TRBV6-1	many	TRBJ1-5	-	TGTGCCAGCAGTGAAGATATCGGCGCTTTATTGAGCAATCAGCCCCAGCATTTT	CASSEDIGALLSNQPQHF
TRBV27	few	TRBJ2-5	-	TGTGCCAGCAGTTTATCGGGGGACGTGCGACCCCAGTACTTC	CASSLSGDVRPQYF
TRBV28	many	TRBJ2-2	-	TGTGCCAGCACCTCGGAGAACGGCAACACCGGGGAGCTGTTTTTT	CASTSENGNTGELFF
TRBV27	-	TRBJ1-1	-	TGTGCCAGCAGTTTATCTAGGGACACTGAAGCTTTCTTT	CASSLSRDTEAFF
TRBV7-8	many	TRBJ2-7	TRBD1	TGTGCCAGCAGCCCGGGACAGTTCTACGAGCAGTACTTC	CASSPGQFYEQYF
TRBV28	many	TRBJ2-4	TRBD1	TGTGCCAGCAGCCCTTACAGGGGGCGTGACATTCAGTACTTC	CASSPYRGRDIQYF
TRBV28	many	TRBJ1-5	TRBD1	TGTGCCAGCAGTTTGGGACAGGCCCTGGGGGGCAATCAGCCCCAGCATTTT	CASSLGQALGGNQPQHF
TRBV6-2/TRBV6-3	few	TRBJ1-1	-	TGTGCCAGCAGTTTCCCCCCCGGGCGGAACACTGAAGCTTTCTTT	CASSFPPGRNTEAFF
TRBV6-2/TRBV6-3	many	TRBJ2-2	-	TGTGCCAGCAGTTACTCGACGGACAGCTACACCGGGGAGCTGTTTTTT	CASSYSTDSYTGELFF
TRBV28	-	TRBJ2-7	-	TGTGCCAGCAGTTTACCACGGACCCGCTCTTTGGACGAGCAGTACTTC	CASSLPRTRSLDEQYF
TRBV4-1	many	TRBJ2-5	TRBD1	TGCGCCAGCAGCCACGAATACCGGACAGGGGGCCACGAGACCCAGTACTTC	CASSHEYRTGGHETQYF
TRBV7-3	-	TRBJ2-3	-	TGTGCCAGCAGCTTAAGGCCGCTTGGGGGGTCTAGCACAGATACGCAGTATTTT	CASSLRPLGGSSTDTQYF
TRBV20-1	few	TRBJ1-1	-	TGCAGTGCTAGAGATTGGTCCCTGGGGACTGAAGCTTTCTTT	CSARDWSLGTEAFF
TRBV5-1	few	TRBJ2-1	-	TGCGCCAGCAGCTATATCCTGACTGGGCAGTTCTTC	CASSYILTGQFF
TRBV29-1	-	TRBJ2-1	-	TGCAGCGTTGAAGGTGAGACTGGCCCCTACAATGAGCAGTTCTTC	CSVEGETGPYNEQFF
TRBV28	-	TRBJ1-5	-	TGTGCCAGCAGGCCGGATTGGGGCAATCAGCCCCAGCATTTT	CASRPDWGNQPQHF
TRBV5-1	few	TRBJ2-5	TRBD1	TGCGCCAGCAGCTTGGCCCCGGGACAGTGGGAGACCCAGTACTTC	CASSLAPGQWETQYF
TRBV7-2	-	TRBJ2-7	TRBD1	TGTGCCAGCAGCCTAAGGGGCCAGGGGGCGAACGAGCAGTACTTC	CASSLRGQGANEQYF
TRBV27	few	TRBJ2-1	TRBD1	TGTGCCAGCAGTTTGTTCCGGGACAGGGGGCTTGGGGAGCAGTTCTTC	CASSLFRDRGLGEQFF
TRBV28	many	TRBJ1-5	-	TGTGCCAGCAGTTTGGTTACAGCTAGCAATCAGCCCCAGCATTTT	CASSLVTASNQPQHF
TRBV12-3/TRBV12-4	few	TRBJ1-2	-	TGTGCCAGCTCCTGGACAGCGAATGGCTACACCTTC	CASSWTANGYTF
TRBV14	-	TRBJ1-5	-	TGTGCCAGCAGCCAGAGACAGGTCAAGGGCAATCAGCCCCAGCATTTT	CASSQRQVKGNQPQHF
TRBV5-1	-	TRBJ2-1	TRBD2	TGCGCCAGCAGCCTACGGACTAGCGGGGGGGCCGTCTACAATGAGCAGTTCTTC	CASSLRTSGGAVYNEQFF
TRBV4-1	-	TRBJ2-2	-	TGCGCCAGCAGCCAAGCCCTAATGAACACCGGGGAGCTGTTTTTT	CASSQALMNTGELFF
TRBV6-5	-	TRBJ2-7	-	TGTGCCAGCAGTTATTCAGGGGCGTACGAGCAGTACTTC	CASSYSGAYEQYF
TRBV28	many	TRBJ2-7	TRBD1	TGTGCCAGCAGTCCCCCGGGACAGGGGGCGCGCGAGCAGTACTTC	CASSPPGQGAREQYF
TRBV6-5	-	TRBJ1-5	TRBD1	TGTGCCAGCAGTTACTTGGGACAGGGGGGAGCTCAGCCCCAGCATTTT	CASSYLGQGGAQPQHF
TRBV19	-	TRBJ1-1	-	TGTGCCAGTAGTATAGTGGGAGAGCTGAACACTGAAGCTTTCTTT	CASSIVGELNTEAFF